This TCR beta chain was found in a study of technical replicates of blood from a handful of donors. Produced via immunoSEQ multiplex PCR; TCRdb's table is partial and in-frame only. The data show tens of thousands of clones, just under 95% seen once. There are 12 residues in the CDR3. Germline V gives CDR1 SNHLY, CDR2 FYNNEI. Between the trimmed V and J ends, which lost 6 bases and 2 bases, there was a span of 8 bases. Sequencing was performed on T cells isolated from PBMCs. This receptor was obtained from a human donor in good health. The chain carries TRBV2 and TRBJ2-7; D not resolved. In nucleotides, the CDR3 is TGTGCCAGCAGGAACAGCCCCTACGAGCAGTACTTC. It specifies CASRNSPYEQYF.